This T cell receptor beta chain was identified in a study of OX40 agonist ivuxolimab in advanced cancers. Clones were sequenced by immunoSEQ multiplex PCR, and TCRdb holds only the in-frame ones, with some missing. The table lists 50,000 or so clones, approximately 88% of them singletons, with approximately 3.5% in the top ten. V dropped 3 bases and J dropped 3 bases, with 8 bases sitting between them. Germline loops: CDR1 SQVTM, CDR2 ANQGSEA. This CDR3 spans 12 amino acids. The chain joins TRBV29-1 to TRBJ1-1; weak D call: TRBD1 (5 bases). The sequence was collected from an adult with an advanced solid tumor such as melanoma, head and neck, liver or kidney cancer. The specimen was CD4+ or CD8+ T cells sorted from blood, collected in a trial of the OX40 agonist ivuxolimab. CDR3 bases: TGCAGCGTTGAGGGGGGAGACACTGAAGCTTTCTTT. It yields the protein CSVEGGDTEAFF.